The next 16 T cell receptor beta chains were all read from a single sample in a study of T cells in Graves' hyperthyroidism and ophthalmopathy. Amplified TCR beta CDR3 regions derived from RNA transcripts. HTBI primers were used for first-round RT-PCR of the TCR CDR3. TCRdb independently ran MiXCR on the multiplex PCR reads; one entry per CDR3 protein. The table lists about 690,000 distinct CDR3 sequences, roughly a sixth of them singletons. Specimen: blood. These receptors were collected from a man in his fifties or sixties with Graves' hyperthyroidism.

The sample holds many counts of this clonotype. The CDR3 DNA reads TGTGCCAGCAGGACCCCGGGGGGCCGCGATCAGCCCCAGCATTTT. It specifies CASRTPGGRDQPQHF. V is TRBV2 and J is TRBJ1-5, with a possible D match to TRBD1 (6 bases). This CDR3 is 15 amino acids long. Looked up from germline, CDR1 is SNHLY and CDR2 is FYNNEI. V lost 6 bases to trimming and J lost 5 bases, with 17 bases between them.

This clonotype came up many times. The chain recombines TRBV2 with TRBJ2-7; 8 bases align to TRBD1. J gave up 4 bases and V 1 base, and 3 bases lay outside the gene matches. The germline V gene encodes CDR1 SNHLY and CDR2 FYNNEI. The CDR3 consists of 14 residues. CDR3 bases: TGTGCCAGCAGTGAAGGACAGGGGTTGTACGAGCAGTACTTC. Translating it yields CASSEGQGLYEQYF.

In this sample, this clonotype turned up a few times. V gene TRBV5-4 combines with J gene TRBJ1-2, with D possibly matching TRBD1 (5 bases). This CDR3 comprises 15 residues. The V gene's germline CDR1 is SGHNT and CDR2 YYREEE (reference sequence). Trimming cost V 3 bases and J 3 bases, with 15 bases left between them. As DNA, the CDR3 is TGTGCCAGCAGCTCCCCGGGGCCGAGTCACTATGGCTACACCTTC. Its translation: CASSSPGPSHYGYTF.

As concerns this clonotype: At one end, the junction sequence differs from germline, possibly due to a read error. This sequence joins TRBV3-1 and TRBJ2-7; the D is unclear. CDR1 is LGHDT and CDR2 is YNNKEL in the germline V gene (reference sequence). The CDR3 covers 15 residues. The CDR3 region has the DNA TGTGCCAGCAGCCAACTGTCGGTAGCACCTTACGAGAAGTACTTC. Its translation: CASSQLSVAPYEKYF.

This clonotype was counted many times. The genes are TRBV12-3 or TRBV12-4 and TRBJ1-1; D gene uncertain. The CDR3 is made up of 11 amino acids. With 6 bases removed from V and 11 bases from J, the gap between germline ends came to 13 bases. Here the CDR3 reads CASSWTRGAFF. The CDR3 nucleotides are TGTGCCAGCAGCTGGACTCGAGGGGCTTTCTTT.

The genes are TRBV18 and TRBJ2-5; 7 bases are shared with TRBD2. J lost 5 bases, V lost 1 base, and 10 bases had no gene match. The germline V gene has CDR1 KGHSH and CDR2 LQKENI. The CDR3 sequence is 16 residues long. The CDR3 protein is CASSPQTSAPRETQYF. The CDR3 DNA reads as TGTGCCAGCTCACCACAAACTAGCGCCCCGCGGGAGACCCAGTACTTC.

The CDR3 bases are TGTGCCAGCAGTGTGGAGTTGGCTAATTCACCCCTCCACTTT. It yields the protein CASSVELANSPLHF. The chain is built from TRBV6-2 or TRBV6-3 and TRBJ1-6; no clear D. The germline V gene encodes CDR1 MNHEY and CDR2 SVGEGT. CDR3 length: 14 residues. Trimming pared 5 bases from V and 6 bases from J, leaving 11 bases between.

There are a few counts of this clonotype. The chain combines TRBV5-1 with TRBJ2-7, with 10 nucleotides matching TRBD2. V shed 4 bases, J shed 5 bases, and the junction held 12 bases outside the gene matches. Per germline, CDR1 SGHRS and CDR2 YFSETQ. CDR3 length equals 16 residues. The CDR3 protein is CASSLGQREGRDEQYF. The CDR3 nucleotides read TGCGCCAGCAGCCTGGGACAGCGGGAGGGCCGCGACGAGCAGTACTTC.

In this sample, this clonotype turned up many times. The chain combines TRBV7-2 with TRBJ2-3; TRBD2 might be the D (6 bases). Trimming stripped 5 bases from V and 1 base from J, with 13 bases between. The CDR3 covers 15 residues. Germline lookup yields CDR1 SGHTA and CDR2 FQGNSA. CDR3 nucleotide sequence: TGTGCCAGCAGCCCCTCAGCGGGTGGCACAGATACGCAGTATTTT. Protein sequence: CASSPSAGGTDTQYF.

This clonotype has a count of ten or more. CDR3 in DNA: TGCAGTGCTGAATTTCGGCTACAAGAGACCCAGTACTTC. This translates into CSAEFRLQETQYF. This chain links TRBV20-1 with TRBJ2-5; no clear D gene. The CDR3 contains 13 residues. V was cut by 5 bases and J by 2 bases, with 12 bases left in between. The germline gives CDR1 DFQATT, CDR2 SNEGSKA (reference sequence).

This clonotype showed up many times. Here the CDR3 DNA reads TGTGCCGGCTCCCCTGGGGCTGGGGAGACCCAGTACTTC. Translation gives CAGSPGAGETQYF. The chain combines TRBV6-2 or TRBV6-3 with TRBJ2-5, with a possible D match to TRBD1 (5 bases). The CDR3 is 13 residues long. The germline CDR1 and CDR2 sequences are MNHEY and SVGEGT. The germline V and J ends were trimmed by 11 bases and 5 bases, with 18 bases remaining between them.

In its sample, this clonotype was seen many times. The chain combines TRBV27 with TRBJ2-6; TRBD2 agrees at 7 bases. Germline V gene lookup returns CDR1 MNHEY and CDR2 SMNVEV (reference sequence). The length of the CDR3 is 18 residues. Losses at the gene ends were 1 base for V and 3 bases for J; bases not matched to a gene: 9. Here the CDR3 DNA reads TGTGCCAGCAGTTTATTGGCGGGAGTGCTGGGTGGGGCCAACGTCCTGACTTTC. The encoded protein is CASSLLAGVLGGANVLTF.

This clonotype was counted at least ten times. V usage is TRBV6-5 and J usage is TRBJ2-5, with D possibly called TRBD1 or TRBD2 (6 bases each). From germline, CDR1 is MNHEY and CDR2 SVGAGI. This CDR3 comprises 13 residues. Trimming shortened V by 0 bases and J by 8 bases, and 10 bases separated the two germline ends. The CDR3 protein is CASSYSGGGTQYF. For the CDR3, the DNA is TGTGCCAGCAGTTACTCGGGGGGCGGAACCCAGTACTTC.

This clonotype showed up many times. V gene TRBV20-1 combines with J gene TRBJ2-7; 8 bases map to TRBD1. The CDR3 is made up of 15 amino acids. From germline, CDR1 is DFQATT and CDR2 SNEGSKA (reference sequence). With V trimmed by 3 bases and J by 3 bases, 10 bases remained unmatched. This CDR3 reads CSASAPDRVHYEQYF. In nucleotides, the CDR3 is TGCAGTGCTAGTGCCCCGGACAGGGTGCACTACGAGCAGTACTTC.

This clonotype came up a few times. The J gene is TRBJ2-1, the V gene TRBV3-1; the D gene is possibly TRBD2 (6 bases). V dropped 1 base and J dropped 0 bases, with 7 bases sitting between them. CDR1 is LGHDT, CDR2 YNNKEL, per germline (reference sequence). CDR3 length: 15 residues. The CDR3 DNA reads TGTGCCAGCAGCCAAGTCGGGAGCTCCTACAATGAGCAGTTCTTC. Translated: CASSQVGSSYNEQFF.

The chain has TRBV24-1 and TRBJ2-6, with D hard to call. Germline V gene data show CDR1 as KGHDR and CDR2 as SFDVKD. Trimming took 3 bases from V and 0 from J, leaving 11 bases between them. The CDR3 length is 17 residues. CDR3 protein: CATSDRNTLSGANVLTF. As DNA, the CDR3 is TGTGCCACCAGTGATCGAAATACACTCTCTGGGGCCAACGTCCTGACTTTC.